This T cell receptor (beta chain) was identified during a study of OX40 agonist ivuxolimab in advanced cancers. Overall study: The patients' treatment was ivuxolimab, an agonistic anti-OX40 (CD134) antibody. Findings of the study overall: CD8+ T cells were the subset that, on average, had more expanded clones than CD4+. Clonal expansion was seen in CD4+ and CD8+ blood T cells by week 6 at 0.1 to 3.0 mg/kg.

The repertoire was sequenced with immunoSEQ multiplex PCR; TCRdb's copy has only in-frame clones and lacks some. Altogether about 84,000 clones are present, roughly 84% being singletons, with the ten largest covering 2.5% to 3%. Concerning this clone: No antigen is known for it.

V shed 3 bases and J shed 2 bases, with 14 bases lying between them. Germline assignment: CDR1 SNHLY and CDR2 FYNNEI. The CDR3 loop spans 15 amino acids. This TCR was sampled from an adult with an advanced solid tumor such as melanoma, head and neck, liver or kidney cancer. The sequencing here drew on CD4+ or CD8+ T cells sorted from blood, taken in a trial of the OX40 agonist ivuxolimab. J is TRBJ2-7 and V is TRBV2, with D possibly being TRBD1 (5 bases). CDR3 DNA sequence: TGTGCCAGCAGTGAGGGTGGGGCGGTAACCTACGAGCAGTACTTC. Translated: CASSEGGAVTYEQYF.